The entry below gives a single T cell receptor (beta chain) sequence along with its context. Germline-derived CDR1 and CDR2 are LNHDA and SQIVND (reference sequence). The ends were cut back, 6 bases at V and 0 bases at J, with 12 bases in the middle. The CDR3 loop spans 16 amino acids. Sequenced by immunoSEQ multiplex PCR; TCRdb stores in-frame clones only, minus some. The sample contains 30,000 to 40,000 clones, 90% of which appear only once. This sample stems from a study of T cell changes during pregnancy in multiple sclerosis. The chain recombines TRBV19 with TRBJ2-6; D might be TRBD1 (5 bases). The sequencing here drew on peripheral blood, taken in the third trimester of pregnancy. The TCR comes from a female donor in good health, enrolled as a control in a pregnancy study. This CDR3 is CASRLTVGSGANVLTF. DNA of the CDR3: TGTGCCAGTAGGCTGACAGTGGGCTCTGGGGCCAACGTCCTGACTTTC.